The TCR beta chain described here comes from a study of T cell responses to AZD1222 COVID-19 vaccine. Points from the study as a whole: The donors showed a predominance of white British ancestry and of females, with possible underestimation of clonal diversity. The study found vaccine-associated CD4 TCRs spanning spike, dominant at 160-218 and 743-854. Variant regions that are unmutated are reportedly the target of nearly half of spike-specific TCRs.

Clones were read by immunoSEQ multiplex PCR, and TCRdb kept only the in-frame ones, dropping some. The sample has some 96,000 clones; roughly 90% are singletons. Turning to this clone: Antigen: not known.

J was trimmed by 6 bases and V by 10 bases; bases with no gene match: 2. This CDR3 has 12 amino acids. Germline V gene sequence: CDR1 MNHEY, CDR2 SMNVEV (reference sequence). The gene calls are TRBV27 and TRBJ2-1; 11 bases fit TRBD1. The receptor was derived from an adult in good health. Sequenced here: peripheral blood, sampled on day 0 of AZD1222 vaccination. The CDR3 DNA follows: TGTGCCACCGGGACAGGGGGCAATGAGCAGTTCTTC. Its translation is CATGTGGNEQFF.